This T cell receptor beta chain derives from a study of OX40 agonist ivuxolimab in advanced cancers. The CDR3 contains 14 residues. Germline values: CDR1 SGHTA, CDR2 FQGTGA. V shed 5 bases and J shed 4 bases, with 14 bases lying between them. TCRdb keeps only in-frame clones here, not all; method: immunoSEQ multiplex PCR. The repertoire includes approximately 89,000 clones, about 91% of them detected once, and approximately 2.5% sits in the top ten. Whole-study results and caveats: Expanded clones were, on average, more numerous in CD8+ T cells than in CD4+.

For this clone: The antigen is unknown.

This receptor was taken from an adult with an advanced solid tumor such as melanoma, head and neck, liver or kidney cancer. The rearrangement joins TRBV7-3 to TRBJ2-5, with D possibly called TRBD1 or TRBD2 (5 bases each). The specimen comprised CD4+ or CD8+ T cells sorted from blood, sampled in a trial of the OX40 agonist ivuxolimab. CDR3 residues: CASSHNGASETQYF. The DNA for the CDR3 is TGTGCCAGCAGCCACAACGGGGCTTCAGAGACCCAGTACTTC.